The next 16 T cell receptor beta chains were all read from a single sample in a study of beta chain features in type 1 diabetes. Sequencing targeted expressed TCRB transcripts, as all isolated RNA had been reverse transcribed. Libraries were prepared by immunoSEQ multiplex PCR; TCRdb keeps only in-frame clonotypes and omits some of them. The top ten hold less than 0.08% of the sample, which has more than 85,000 clones, 30% to 50% seen once. Sequencing used stem cell memory CD4+ T cells from blood. Receptor source: a woman younger than 30 in good health.

The J gene is TRBJ2-3, the V gene TRBV7-9, with 14 bases that match TRBD2. Trimming took 4 bases from V and 3 from J; bases not matched to a gene: 9. The CDR3 consists of 18 residues. The germline CDR1 and CDR2 sequences are SEHNR and FQNEAQ (reference sequence). The CDR3 DNA follows: TGTGCCAGCAGCTCGGGACTAGCGGGAGTTTTCGTGACAGATACGCAGTATTTT. Protein product: CASSSGLAGVFVTDTQYF.

The chain carries TRBV6-6 and TRBJ2-5; 9 nucleotides align to TRBD1. The CDR3 covers 14 residues. With 6 bases clipped from V and 2 bases from J, the junction kept 4 bases outside the gene matches. CDR1 MNHNY and CDR2 SVGAGI come from the germline V gene (reference sequence). This CDR3 reads CASRPGTGQETQYF. The CDR3 coding sequence is TGTGCCAGCAGACCCGGGACAGGGCAAGAGACCCAGTACTTC.

The genes are TRBV5-8 and TRBJ2-5; the match to TRBD1 covers 9 bases. The trim removed 1 base at V and 4 bases at J, leaving 5 bases unmatched. The CDR3 totals 15 residues. Germline CDR1 and CDR2: SGHTS and YDEGEE. The CDR3 DNA reads as TGTGCCAGCAGCTTGCGGACAGGGGCCCCAGAGACCCAGTACTTC. Translation gives CASSLRTGAPETQYF.

This clone was found a few times. The chain combines TRBV7-9 with TRBJ1-4; no clear D. CDR1 and CDR2 (germline): SEHNR, FQNEAQ (reference sequence). Trimming took 1 base from V and 8 from J, leaving 14 bases between them. The CDR3 sequence is 15 residues long. The CDR3 is CASSLGIGGNEKLFF. In DNA, the CDR3 is TGTGCCAGCAGCTTAGGTATTGGAGGAAACGAAAAACTGTTTTTT.

V and J are TRBV7-9 and TRBJ2-7; possibly TRBD1 for D (5 bases). Germline loops: CDR1 SEHNR, CDR2 FQNEAQ (reference sequence). V lost 3 bases and J lost 5, with 14 bases in between. The CDR3 runs 14 residues. CDR3 in amino acids: CASSFPRTGNEQYF. DNA of the CDR3: TGTGCCAGCAGCTTCCCAAGAACAGGAAACGAGCAGTACTTC.

V is TRBV27 and J is TRBJ1-1; weak D call: TRBD1 (5 bases). Germline CDR1 reads MNHEY; CDR2 reads SMNVEV (reference sequence). The CDR3 covers 14 residues. Trimming cost V 3 bases and J 0 bases, with 8 bases left between them. The DNA for the CDR3 is TGTGCCAGCAGTTTCCAGGGAATGAACACTGAAGCTTTCTTT. It translates to CASSFQGMNTEAFF.

This clone was picked up one time. The rearrangement links TRBV25-1 to TRBJ2-5; tentative D call: TRBD2 (6 bases). V lost 5 bases to trimming and J lost 2 bases, with 18 bases between them. Looked up from germline, CDR1 is MGHDK and CDR2 is SYGVNS. The CDR3 length is 16 residues. Here the CDR3 reads CASSRGRRADQETQYF. As DNA, the CDR3 is TGTGCCAGCAGTCGTGGCCGGAGGGCAGATCAAGAGACCCAGTACTTC.

This clone was detected a few times. This chain joins TRBV6-5 and TRBJ2-5; TRBD2 aligns across 7 bases. Germline values: CDR1 MNHEY, CDR2 SVGAGI. V lost 2 bases, J lost 5 bases, and 8 bases stayed unmatched. This CDR3 has 15 amino acids. The DNA for the CDR3 is TGTGCCAGCAGTTACGCGACTAGCTCGGGTGAGACCCAGTACTTC. Translation: CASSYATSSGETQYF.

The rearrangement uses TRBV28 and TRBJ2-7, with TRBD1 as a possible D gene (6 bases). CDR1 and CDR2 from the germline V gene are MDHEN and SYDVKM. CDR3 length: 13 residues. The V end was cut by 7 bases, the J end by 2 bases, with 12 bases between. In DNA form, the CDR3 reads TGTGCCAGCAAGGGGGACGGCACCTACGAGCAGTACTTC. This gives the protein CASKGDGTYEQYF.

This clone was seen a few times. The rearrangement links TRBV29-1 to TRBJ1-1; D is undetermined. CDR1 and CDR2 (germline): SQVTM, ANQGSEA. With 3 bases removed from V and 1 base from J, the gap between germline ends came to 9 bases. There are 13 residues in the CDR3. CDR3 amino acids: CSVDSRPNTEAFF. DNA of the CDR3: TGCAGCGTTGATAGCCGTCCGAACACTGAAGCTTTCTTT.

This chain uses TRBV30 with TRBJ1-5; D is undetermined. Germline-derived CDR1 and CDR2 are GTSNPN and SVGIG (reference sequence). Trimming left V 0 bases short and J 9 bases short, with 9 bases between. CDR3 length equals 12 residues. The CDR3 reads CAWSVSSGPQHF. CDR3 coding DNA: TGTGCCTGGAGTGTCTCGTCGGGGCCCCAGCATTTT.

This rearrangement joins TRBV19 to TRBJ2-2; tentative D call: TRBD1 (6 bases). CDR3 length: 15 residues. Trimming stripped 0 bases from V and 5 bases from J, with 10 bases between. The V gene's germline CDR1 is LNHDA and CDR2 SQIVND (reference sequence). CDR3 in amino acids: CASSIEGGLTGELFF. The CDR3, as DNA: TGTGCCAGTAGTATAGAAGGGGGATTGACCGGGGAGCTGTTTTTT.

This clone appeared a single time. The genes are TRBV5-1 and TRBJ1-1, with TRBD1 matching 7 bases. Germline V gene lookup returns CDR1 SGHRS and CDR2 YFSETQ. The CDR3 extends over 12 amino acids. J was trimmed by 4 bases and V by 4 bases; bases with no gene match: 1. The CDR3 protein is CASSAGGTEAFF. The CDR3 DNA is TGCGCCAGCAGCGCAGGGGGCACTGAAGCTTTCTTT.

The CDR3 DNA sequence: TGCGCCAGCACCATGACTAGGCCTGGGGCCAACGTCCTGACTTTC. It encodes CASTMTRPGANVLTF. The V call is TRBV5-1, the J call TRBJ2-6; weak D call: TRBD2 (6 bases). With 6 bases removed from V and 2 bases from J, the gap between germline ends came to 12 bases. This CDR3 spans 15 amino acids. CDR1 is SGHRS, CDR2 YFSETQ, per germline.

V usage is TRBV18 and J usage is TRBJ1-1, with D unclear. V was pared by 4 bases and J by 6 bases, with 12 bases between. CDR1 and CDR2 from the germline V gene are KGHSH and LQKENI. The length of the CDR3 is 13 residues. The CDR3 region has the DNA TGTGCCAGCTCACTCCGGTTGCCGTCTGAAGCTTTCTTT. Translated: CASSLRLPSEAFF.

This clone came up a few times. The chain links TRBV2 to TRBJ1-1; TRBD1 agrees at 9 bases. The CDR3 contains 13 residues. V lost 7 bases and J lost 4; bases outside the gene matches: 4. Germline V CDR1 and CDR2: SNHLY, FYNNEI. The CDR3 DNA follows: TGTGCCAGCACCGGACAGGGGTCCACTGAAGCTTTCTTT. Amino acids: CASTGQGSTEAFF.